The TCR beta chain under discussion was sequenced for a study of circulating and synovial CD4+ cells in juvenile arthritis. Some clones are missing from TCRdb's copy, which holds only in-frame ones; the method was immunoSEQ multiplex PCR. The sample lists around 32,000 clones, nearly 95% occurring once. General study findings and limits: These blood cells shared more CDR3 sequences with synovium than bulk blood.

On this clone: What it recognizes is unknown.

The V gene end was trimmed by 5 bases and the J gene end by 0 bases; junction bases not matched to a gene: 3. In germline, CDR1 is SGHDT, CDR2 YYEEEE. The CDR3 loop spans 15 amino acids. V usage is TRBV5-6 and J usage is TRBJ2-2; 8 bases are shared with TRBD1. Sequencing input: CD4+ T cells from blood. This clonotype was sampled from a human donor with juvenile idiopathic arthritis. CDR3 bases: TGTGCCAGCAGGGGGACAGGAACGAACACCGGGGAGCTGTTTTTT. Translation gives CASRGTGTNTGELFF.